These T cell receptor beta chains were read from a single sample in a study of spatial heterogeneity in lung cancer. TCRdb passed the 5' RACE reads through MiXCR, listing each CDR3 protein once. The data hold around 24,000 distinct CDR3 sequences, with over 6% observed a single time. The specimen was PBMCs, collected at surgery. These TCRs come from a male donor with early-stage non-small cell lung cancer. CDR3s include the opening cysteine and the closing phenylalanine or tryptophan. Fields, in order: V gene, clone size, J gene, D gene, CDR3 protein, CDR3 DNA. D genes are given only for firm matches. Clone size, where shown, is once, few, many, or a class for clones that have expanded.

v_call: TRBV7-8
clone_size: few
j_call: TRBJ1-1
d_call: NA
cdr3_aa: CASSTRTDLNTEAFF
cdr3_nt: TGTGCCAGCAGCACCCGGACAGACCTGAACACTGAAGCTTTCTTT

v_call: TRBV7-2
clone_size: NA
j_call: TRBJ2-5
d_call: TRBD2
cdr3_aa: CASSSGLAGETQYF
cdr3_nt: TGTGCCAGCAGCTCGGGACTAGCGGGGGAGACCCAGTACTTC

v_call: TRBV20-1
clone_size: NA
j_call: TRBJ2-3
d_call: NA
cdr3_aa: CSARDGRVPDTQYF
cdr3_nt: TGCAGTGCTAGAGACGGCAGGGTGCCAGATACGCAGTATTTT

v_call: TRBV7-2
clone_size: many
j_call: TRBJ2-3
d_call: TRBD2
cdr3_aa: CASSQSGGGWGTDTQYF
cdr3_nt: TGTGCCAGCAGCCAATCCGGGGGGGGCTGGGGCACAGATACGCAGTATTTT

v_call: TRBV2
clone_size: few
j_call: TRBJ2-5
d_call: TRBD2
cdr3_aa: CASMGTSSETQYF
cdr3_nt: TGTGCCAGCATGGGGACTAGCTCGGAGACCCAGTACTTC

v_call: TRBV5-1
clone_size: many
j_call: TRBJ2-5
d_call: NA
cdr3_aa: CASSNNRERETQYF
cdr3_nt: TGCGCCAGCAGCAATAACAGGGAACGGGAGACCCAGTACTTC

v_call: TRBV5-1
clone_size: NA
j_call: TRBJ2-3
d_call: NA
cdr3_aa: CASSLDGVDSTDTQYF
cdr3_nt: TGCGCCAGCAGCTTGGACGGGGTGGATAGTACAGATACGCAGTATTTT

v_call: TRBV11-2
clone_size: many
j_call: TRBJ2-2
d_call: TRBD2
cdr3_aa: CASSPTGTITTGELFF
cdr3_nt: TGTGCCAGCAGCCCGACCGGGACTATAACCACCGGGGAGCTGTTTTTT

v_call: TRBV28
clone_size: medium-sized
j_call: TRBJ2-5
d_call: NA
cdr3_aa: CATRGGDGTQYF
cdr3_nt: TGTGCCACCAGGGGAGGGGATGGGACCCAGTACTTC

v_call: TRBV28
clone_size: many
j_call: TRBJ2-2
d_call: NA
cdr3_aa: CASSSATLNTGELFF
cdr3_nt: TGTGCCAGCAGTTCCGCGACACTTAACACCGGGGAGCTGTTTTTT

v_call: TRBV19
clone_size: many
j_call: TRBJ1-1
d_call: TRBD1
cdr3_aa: CASTPGQGAITEAFF
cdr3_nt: TGTGCCAGTACTCCGGGACAGGGGGCGATCACTGAAGCTTTCTTT

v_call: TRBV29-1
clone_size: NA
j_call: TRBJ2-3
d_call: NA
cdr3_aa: CSVSEGDTQYF
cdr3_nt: TGCAGCGTTTCGGAGGGTGATACGCAGTATTTT

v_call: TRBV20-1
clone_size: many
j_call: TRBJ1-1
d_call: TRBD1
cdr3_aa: CSASPPSGTGGTEAFF
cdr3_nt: TGCAGTGCTTCGCCGCCATCCGGGACAGGGGGCACTGAAGCTTTCTTT

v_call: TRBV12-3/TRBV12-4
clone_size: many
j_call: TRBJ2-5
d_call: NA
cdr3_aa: CASSSLRETQYF
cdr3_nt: TGTGCCAGCAGTTCTCTCCGAGAGACCCAGTACTTC

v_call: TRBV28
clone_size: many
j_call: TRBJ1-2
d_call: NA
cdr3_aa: CASSPPGGTYGYTF
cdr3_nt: TGTGCCAGCAGTCCCCCGGGGGGGACCTATGGCTACACCTTC

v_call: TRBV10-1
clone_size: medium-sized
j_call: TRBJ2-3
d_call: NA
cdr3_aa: CASSEPDTDTQYF
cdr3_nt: TGCGCCAGCAGTGAGCCAGACACAGATACGCAGTATTTT

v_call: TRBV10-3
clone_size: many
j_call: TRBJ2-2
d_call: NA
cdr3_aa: CAIRRDYTGELFF
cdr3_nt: TGTGCCATCCGGCGGGACTACACCGGGGAGCTGTTTTTT

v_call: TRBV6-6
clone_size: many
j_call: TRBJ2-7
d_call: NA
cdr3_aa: CASNKGQGGDEQYF
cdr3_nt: TGTGCCAGCAACAAGGGGCAGGGCGGGGACGAGCAGTACTTC

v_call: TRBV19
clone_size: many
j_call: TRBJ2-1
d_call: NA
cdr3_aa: CASSRGYNEQFF
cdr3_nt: TGTGCCAGTAGTCGGGGATACAATGAGCAGTTCTTC

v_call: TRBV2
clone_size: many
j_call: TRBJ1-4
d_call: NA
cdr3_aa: CASSPQATYEKLFF
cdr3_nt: TGTGCCAGCAGTCCACAGGCGACCTATGAAAAACTGTTTTTT

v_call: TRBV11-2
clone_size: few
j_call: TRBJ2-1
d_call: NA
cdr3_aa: CASSSDHLRSFF
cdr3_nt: TGTGCCAGCAGCTCGGACCACTTGCGGTCGTTCTTC

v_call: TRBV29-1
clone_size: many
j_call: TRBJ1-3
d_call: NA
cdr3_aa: CSARGGSVNTIYF
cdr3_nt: TGCAGCGCTCGTGGAGGTTCGGTAAACACCATATATTTT

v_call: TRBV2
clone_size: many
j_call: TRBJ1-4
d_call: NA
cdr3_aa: CASNPRVEGDEKLFF
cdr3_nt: TGTGCCAGCAACCCCAGAGTCGAGGGGGATGAAAAACTGTTTTTT

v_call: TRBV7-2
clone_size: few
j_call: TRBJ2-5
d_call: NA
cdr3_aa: CASSLYQETQYF
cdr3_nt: TGTGCCAGCAGCTTATACCAAGAGACCCAGTACTTC

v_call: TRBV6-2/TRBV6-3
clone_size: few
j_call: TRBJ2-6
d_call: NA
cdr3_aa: CASSYLRGKASFGPGANVLTF
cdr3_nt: TGTGCCAGCAGTTACCTTCGCGGGAAAGCTTCCTTCGGACCTGGGGCCAACGTCCTGACTTTC

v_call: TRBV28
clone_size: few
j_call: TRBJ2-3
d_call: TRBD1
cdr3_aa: CASSFGQGGTDTQYF
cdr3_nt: TGTGCCAGCAGTTTCGGACAGGGAGGAACAGATACGCAGTATTTT

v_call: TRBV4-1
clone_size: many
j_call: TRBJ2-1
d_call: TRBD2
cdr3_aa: CASSQEGRGGGSYNEQFF
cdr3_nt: TGCGCCAGCAGCCAAGAAGGGCGGGGGGGAGGCTCCTACAATGAGCAGTTCTTC

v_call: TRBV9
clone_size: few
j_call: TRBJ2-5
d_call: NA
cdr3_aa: CASSVAGAPQETQYF
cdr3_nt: TGTGCCAGCAGCGTAGCGGGGGCCCCTCAAGAGACCCAGTACTTC

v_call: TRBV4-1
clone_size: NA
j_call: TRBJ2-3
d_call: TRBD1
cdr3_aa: CASSQGGTGTDTQYF
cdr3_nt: TGCGCCAGCAGCCAAGGAGGGACAGGGACCGATACGCAGTATTTT

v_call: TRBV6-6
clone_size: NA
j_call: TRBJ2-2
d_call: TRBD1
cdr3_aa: CASRSQGTTGELFF
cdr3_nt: TGTGCCAGCAGATCACAGGGGACCACCGGGGAGCTGTTTTTT

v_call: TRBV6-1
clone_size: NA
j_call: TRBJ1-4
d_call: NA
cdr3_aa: CASSEARRTVGEKLFF
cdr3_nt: TGTGCCAGCAGTGAAGCGCGCCGGACTGTGGGCGAAAAACTGTTTTTT

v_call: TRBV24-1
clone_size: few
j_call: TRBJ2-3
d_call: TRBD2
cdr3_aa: CATSAGLAGGSLTDTQYF
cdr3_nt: TGTGCCACCAGTGCGGGACTAGCGGGAGGCTCACTCACAGATACGCAGTATTTT